These 2 T cell receptor beta chains share one sample of origin, sequenced in a study of T cell responses to AZD1222 COVID-19 vaccine. Measured with immunoSEQ multiplex PCR; TCRdb has only the in-frame clones, and not every one. The sample lists approximately 70,000 clones; 88% were seen once. Sample: peripheral blood, taken 28 days after the second dose of the MenACWY control vaccine. All receptors derive from an adult who received the MenACWY meningococcal vaccine as a control.

This chain joins TRBV19 and TRBJ1-3; 7 nucleotides align to TRBD1. After removal of 5 bases from V and 0 bases from J, the junction contained 4 bases not matched to a gene. CDR1 and CDR2 (germline): LNHDA, SQIVND (reference sequence). The CDR3 loop spans 15 amino acids. This CDR3 reads CASSADRSSGNTIYF. In DNA, the CDR3 is TGTGCCAGTAGTGCGGACAGGAGCTCTGGAAACACCATATATTTT.

The CDR3 DNA sequence: TGTGCCAGCGGGACAGGGTTTGGCTACACCTTC. Amino acid sequence: CASGTGFGYTF. The V and J genes are TRBV6-5 and TRBJ1-2, with 9 bases matching TRBD1. The germline V gene encodes CDR1 MNHEY and CDR2 SVGAGI. V trimming: 8 bases; J trimming: 7 bases; junction bases outside the gene matches: 2. The CDR3 loop spans 11 amino acids.